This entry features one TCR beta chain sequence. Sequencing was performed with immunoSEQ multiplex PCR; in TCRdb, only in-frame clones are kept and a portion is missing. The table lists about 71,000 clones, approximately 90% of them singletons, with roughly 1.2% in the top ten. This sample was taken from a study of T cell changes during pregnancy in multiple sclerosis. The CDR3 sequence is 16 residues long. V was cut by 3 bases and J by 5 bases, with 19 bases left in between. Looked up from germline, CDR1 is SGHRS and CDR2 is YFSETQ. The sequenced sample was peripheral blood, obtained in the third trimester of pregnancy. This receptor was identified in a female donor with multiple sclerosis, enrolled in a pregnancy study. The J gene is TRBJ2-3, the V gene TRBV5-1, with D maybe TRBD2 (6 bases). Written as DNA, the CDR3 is TGCGCCAGCAGCTCTTGGGATTATGTGGGGGGAGATACGCAGTATTTT. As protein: CASSSWDYVGGDTQYF.